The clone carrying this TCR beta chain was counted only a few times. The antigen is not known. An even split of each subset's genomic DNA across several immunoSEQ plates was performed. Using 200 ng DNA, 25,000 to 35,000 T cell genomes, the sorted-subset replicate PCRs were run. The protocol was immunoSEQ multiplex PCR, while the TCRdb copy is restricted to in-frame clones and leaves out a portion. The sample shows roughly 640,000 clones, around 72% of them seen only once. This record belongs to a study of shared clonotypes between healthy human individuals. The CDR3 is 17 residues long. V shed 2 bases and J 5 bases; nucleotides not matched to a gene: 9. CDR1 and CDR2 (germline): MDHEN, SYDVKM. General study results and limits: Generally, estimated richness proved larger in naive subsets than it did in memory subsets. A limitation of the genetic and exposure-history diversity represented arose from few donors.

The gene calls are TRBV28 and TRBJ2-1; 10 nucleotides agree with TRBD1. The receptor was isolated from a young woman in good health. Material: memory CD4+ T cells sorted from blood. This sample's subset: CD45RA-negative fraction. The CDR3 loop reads CASSLPPGQGFHNEQFF. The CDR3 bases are TGTGCCAGCAGTTTACCCCCGGGACAGGGGTTCCACAATGAGCAGTTCTTC.